Below are 7 T cell receptor beta chains sequenced from a single sample in a study of OX40 agonist ivuxolimab in advanced cancers. The data were produced by immunoSEQ multiplex PCR, yet TCRdb's version contains in-frame clones alone and is incomplete. The repertoire includes over 85,000 clones, roughly nine tenths of them detected once, and around 0.3% sits in the top ten. The specimen was CD4+ or CD8+ T cells sorted from blood, collected in a trial of the OX40 agonist ivuxolimab. These receptors were taken from an adult with an advanced solid tumor such as melanoma, head and neck, liver or kidney cancer.

This clone showed up just once. The V gene is TRBV5-4, the J gene TRBJ2-7; the D is unclear. Germline V gives CDR1 SGHNT, CDR2 YYREEE (reference sequence). V lost 0 bases, J lost 1 base, and 8 bases lay in between. The CDR3 is made up of 14 amino acids. The CDR3 DNA is TGTGCCAGCAGCTTGGAACTCCTATCCTACGAGCAGTACTTC. Encoded protein: CASSLELLSYEQYF.

In its sample, this clone was seen once. This rearrangement joins TRBV28 to TRBJ2-5; D may be TRBD2 (5 bases). V was trimmed by 6 bases and J by 5 bases, leaving 13 bases between them. Per the germline V gene, CDR1 is MDHEN and CDR2 is SYDVKM. The CDR3 runs to 13 residues. CDR3 coding DNA: TGTGCCAGCAGCCAGGTCCGGAGGGAGACCCAGTACTTC. Translated, it gives CASSQVRRETQYF.

The V call is TRBV5-4, the J call TRBJ2-7; no definite D call. This CDR3 has 12 amino acids. Deletions cut 5 bases from V and 3 bases from J, with 9 bases between. CDR1 SGHNT and CDR2 YYREEE come from the germline V gene (reference sequence). The CDR3 region has the DNA TGTGCCAGCAGTTCCAACAGCTACGAGCAGTACTTC. It codes for CASSSNSYEQYF.

This chain links TRBV6-1 with TRBJ2-2; no clear D gene. The germline gives CDR1 MNHNS, CDR2 SASEGT. The CDR3 totals 14 residues. V was clipped by 7 bases and J by 2 bases, with 11 bases between them. Written as DNA, the CDR3 is TGTGCCAGCACCCTTAACAGCAACACCGGGGAGCTGTTTTTT. As protein: CASTLNSNTGELFF.

With regard to this clone: The sample has other DNA sequences that encode this CDR3 too. The chain links TRBV28 to TRBJ1-5; D is perhaps TRBD1 (6 bases). The germline V gene encodes CDR1 MDHEN and CDR2 SYDVKM. The CDR3 loop spans 14 amino acids. V was clipped by 3 bases and J by 4 bases, with 10 bases between them. Written as DNA, the CDR3 is TGTGCCAGCAGTTTGATTAGGGGGAATCAGCCCCAGCATTTT. It translates to CASSLIRGNQPQHF.

This chain joins TRBV9 and TRBJ2-1; 10 positions agree with TRBD2. The V gene's germline CDR1 is SGDLS and CDR2 YYNGEE. V shed 4 bases and J 0 bases; nucleotides not matched to a gene: 1. This CDR3 is 15 amino acids long. CDR3 in amino acids: CASSSSGSSYNEQFF. As DNA, the CDR3 is TGTGCCAGCAGCTCTAGCGGGAGCTCCTACAATGAGCAGTTCTTC.

The chain uses TRBV5-1 and TRBJ2-1, with 9 positions matching TRBD2. The CDR3 runs 16 residues. The germline V gene encodes CDR1 SGHRS and CDR2 YFSETQ. V lost 0 bases to trimming and J lost 2 bases; unmatched junction nucleotides: 3. The CDR3 region has the DNA TGCGCCAGCAGCTTGGAAGCTAGCGGGGCCTACAATGAGCAGTTCTTC. The encoded protein is CASSLEASGAYNEQFF.